The source of this TCR beta chain is a study of response to subunit inactivated influenza vaccine. TCRdb re-called the RT-PCR reads through MiXCR, storing one row per CDR3 protein. The sample includes hundreds of thousands of distinct CDR3 sequences, approximately 12% seen only once; the top ten take 10% to 13%. J gave up 4 bases and V 7 bases, and 4 bases lay outside the gene matches. Per germline, CDR1 SQVTM and CDR2 ANQGSEA. The CDR3 runs 14 residues. The clonotype originates from a man in his fifties who received an inactivated influenza vaccine. The chain is built from TRBV29-1 and TRBJ2-3; 14 bases map to TRBD2. Sequenced material: PBMCs from blood, taken on the day of vaccination. CDR3 amino acids: CSAGTSGGSDTQYF. CDR3 in DNA: TGCAGCGCCGGGACTAGCGGGGGTTCAGATACGCAGTATTTT.